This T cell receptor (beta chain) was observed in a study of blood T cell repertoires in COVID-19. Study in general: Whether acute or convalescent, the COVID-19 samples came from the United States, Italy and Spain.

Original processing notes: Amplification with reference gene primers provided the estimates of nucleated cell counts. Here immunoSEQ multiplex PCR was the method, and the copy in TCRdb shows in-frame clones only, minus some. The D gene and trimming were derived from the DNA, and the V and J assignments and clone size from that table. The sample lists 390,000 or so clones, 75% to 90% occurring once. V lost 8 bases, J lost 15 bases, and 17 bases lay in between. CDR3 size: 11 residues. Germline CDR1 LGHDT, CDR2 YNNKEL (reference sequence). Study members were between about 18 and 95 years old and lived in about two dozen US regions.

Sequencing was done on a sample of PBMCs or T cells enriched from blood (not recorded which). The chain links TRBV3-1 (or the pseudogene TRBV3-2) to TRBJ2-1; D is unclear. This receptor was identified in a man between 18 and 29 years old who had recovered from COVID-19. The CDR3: CASSTPARLFF. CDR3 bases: TGTGCCAGCTCCACCCCGGCTAGGTTGTTCTTC.